The T cell receptor (beta chain) described here comes from a study of siplizumab effects on memory and regulatory T cells. The study, taken as a whole, reports: Suppressive capability of dividing Tregs from siplizumab cultures went unverified. A major contribution to the alloresponse seemed to be made by naive T cells, which seemed more diverse than memory cells.

Germline CDR1 is SGHTS and CDR2 is YDEGEE. V lost 1 base to trimming and J lost 6 bases; unmatched junction nucleotides: 15. The CDR3 loop spans 18 amino acids. Assayed TCR templates numbered about 10^5 for each sample. Generated by immunoSEQ multiplex PCR, the TCRdb table keeps only in-frame clones and is missing some. The table includes roughly 120,000 clones, about 95% detected once. Concerning this clone: Its antigen remains unidentified.

The V gene is TRBV5-8, the J gene TRBJ1-2; 10 positions match TRBD1. The source is a human donor in good health. The sequencing input was non-Treg CD4+ T cells sorted from blood. Here the CDR3 reads CASSLITGTGAWEDGYTF. As DNA, the CDR3 is TGTGCCAGCAGCTTGATTACCGGGACAGGGGCCTGGGAGGATGGCTACACCTTC.